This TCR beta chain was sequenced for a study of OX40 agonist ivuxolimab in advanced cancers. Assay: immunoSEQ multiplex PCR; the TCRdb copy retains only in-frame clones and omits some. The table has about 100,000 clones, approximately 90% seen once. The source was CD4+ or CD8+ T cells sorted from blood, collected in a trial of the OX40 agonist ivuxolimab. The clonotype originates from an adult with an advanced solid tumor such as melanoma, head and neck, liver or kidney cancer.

In DNA, the CDR3 is TGCGCCAGCAGTAAGGGACAGGGTCTCCCCTACGAGCAGTACTTC. Its protein product is CASSKGQGLPYEQYF. The chain combines TRBV5-1 with TRBJ2-7; TRBD1 matches 9 bases. The germline CDR1 and CDR2 sequences are SGHRS and YFSETQ. This CDR3 has 15 amino acids. V trimming: 5 bases; J trimming: 2 bases; junction bases outside the gene matches: 8. The variable domain in full, with the rest retrieved from reference TRBV5-1 and TRBJ2-7, is KAGVTQTPRYLIKTRGQQVTLSCSPISGHRSVSWYQQTPGQGLQFLFEYFSETQRNKGNFPGRFSGRQFSNSRSEMNVSTLELGDSALYLCASSKGQGLPYEQYFGPGTRLTVT.